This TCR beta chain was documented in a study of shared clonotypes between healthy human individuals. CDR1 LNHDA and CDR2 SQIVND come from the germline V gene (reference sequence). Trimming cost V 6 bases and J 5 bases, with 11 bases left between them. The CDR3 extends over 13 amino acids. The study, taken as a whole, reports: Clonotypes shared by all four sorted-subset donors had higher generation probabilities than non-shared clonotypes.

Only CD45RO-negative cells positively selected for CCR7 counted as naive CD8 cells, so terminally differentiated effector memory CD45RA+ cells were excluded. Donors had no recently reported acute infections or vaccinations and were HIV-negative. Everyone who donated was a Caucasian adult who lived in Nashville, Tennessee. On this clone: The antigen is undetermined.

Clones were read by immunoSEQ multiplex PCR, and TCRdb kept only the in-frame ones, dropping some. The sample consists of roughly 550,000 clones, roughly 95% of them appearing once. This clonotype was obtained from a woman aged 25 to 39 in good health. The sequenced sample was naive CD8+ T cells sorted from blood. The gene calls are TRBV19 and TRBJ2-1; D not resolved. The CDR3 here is CASRGWGNNEQFF. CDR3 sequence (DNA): TGTGCCAGTAGGGGCTGGGGAAACAATGAGCAGTTCTTC.